A selection of T cell receptor beta chains follows, all from one sample in a study of human T cells and chemical hapten exposure. Each CDR3 protein is one row after TCRdb ran MiXCR on the RACE reads. Of under 300,000 distinct CDR3 sequences in the sample, more than 6.5% were seen once. Source: whole blood, taken in connection with sensitization to the hapten diphenylcyclopropenone (DPC). The receptors shown here come from a woman aged 40 to 50 with alopecia areata. Some clones in this sample may be carry-over from other donors' samples. Both conserved end residues are part of each CDR3. The order of the fields is D gene, J gene, V gene, clone size, CDR3 protein, CDR3 DNA. The D gene is left open where the match is weak. Rows give clone size only sometimes, using once, few, many, or a class for an expanded clone.

TRBD2	TRBJ2-1	TRBV7-9	.	CASSLTSDNEQFF	TGTGCCAGCAGTTTAACTAGCGACAATGAGCAGTTCTTC
TRBD2	TRBJ2-5	TRBV9	many	CASSRGLAGPQYF	TGTGCCAGCAGCCGGGGGCTAGCGGGCCCCCAGTACTTC
.	TRBJ2-6	TRBV6-1	once	CASSEPSPSVLTF	TGTGCCAGCAGTGAACCGTCACCCAGCGTCCTGACTTTC
.	TRBJ2-5	TRBV29-1	.	CSVESGRKETQYF	TGCAGCGTTGAGTCCGGCCGGAAAGAGACCCAGTACTTC
.	TRBJ1-2	TRBV19	few	CASKDRDAQANYGYTF	TGTGCCAGTAAAGACCGGGACGCTCAGGCTAACTATGGCTACACCTTC
.	TRBJ1-6	TRBV7-3	.	CASSSNGGNSPLHF	TGTGCCAGCAGCTCCAACGGGGGTAATTCACCCCTCCACTTT
.	TRBJ1-5	TRBV20-1	few	CSARRQGQPQHF	TGCAGTGCTAGACGCCAGGGACAGCCCCAGCATTTT
.	TRBJ2-1	TRBV9	many	CASSVAGWGGEQFF	TGTGCCAGCAGCGTAGCTGGTTGGGGCGGGGAGCAGTTCTTC
.	TRBJ1-3	TRBV12-3/TRBV12-4	.	CATQSGSGSGNTIYF	TGTGCCACCCAGTCCGGGAGCGGCTCTGGAAACACCATATATTTT
.	TRBJ2-3	TRBV12-3/TRBV12-4	few	CARLVEGRRLDTQYF	TGTGCCAGGCTAGTGGAGGGACGGCGATTAGATACGCAGTATTTT
.	TRBJ2-7	TRBV9	few	CASSVGLADLGEQYF	TGTGCCAGCAGCGTAGGCCTAGCAGATTTGGGCGAGCAGTACTTC
TRBD1	TRBJ1-2	TRBV2	many	CASSEIPGGDYGYTF	TGTGCCAGCAGTGAAATACCAGGGGGCGACTATGGCTACACCTTC
.	TRBJ2-6	TRBV20-1	.	CSARGGSGANVLTF	TGCAGTGCCAGGGGTGGATCTGGGGCCAACGTCCTGACTTTC
.	TRBJ2-2	TRBV12-3/TRBV12-4	many	CASGTRTSGAAGELFF	TGTGCCAGCGGCACCCGAACCAGCGGCGCGGCCGGGGAGCTGTTTTTT
TRBD1	TRBJ2-7	TRBV28	.	CASGRDRGLGEQYF	TGTGCCAGCGGACGGGACAGGGGCTTGGGCGAGCAGTACTTC
.	TRBJ1-4	TRBV20-1	.	CSAKFNEKLFF	TGCAGTGCTAAGTTTAATGAAAAACTGTTTTTT
.	TRBJ2-2	TRBV4-3	few	CASSQDADLGTGELFF	TGCGCCAGCAGCCAAGATGCGGACTTGGGCACCGGGGAGCTGTTTTTT
.	TRBJ1-2	TRBV5-1	.	CASSQPGQIYEGYTF	TGCGCCAGCAGTCAACCGGGTCAGATATATGAAGGCTACACCTTC
.	TRBJ2-7	TRBV6-5	.	CASSYGAASYEQYF	TGTGCCAGCAGTTACGGGGCGGCCTCCTACGAGCAGTACTTC
.	TRBJ2-1	TRBV5-1	.	CASSLAGAGRPHEQFF	TGCGCCAGCAGCTTGGCCGGGGCGGGCCGACCCCATGAGCAGTTCTTC
TRBD1	TRBJ1-4	TRBV10-3	.	CAISGTGFEKLFF	TGTGCCATCAGCGGGACAGGGTTTGAAAAACTGTTTTTT
.	TRBJ1-5	TRBV6-5	.	CASSWGGDTQPQHF	TGTGCCAGCAGTTGGGGAGGAGATACCCAGCCCCAGCATTTT
.	TRBJ2-2	TRBV7-2	.	CASSLEAGRGELFF	TGTGCCAGCAGCTTAGAAGCGGGCCGGGGGGAGCTGTTTTTT
.	TRBJ2-1	TRBV12-3/TRBV12-4	.	CANRRGSYNEQFF	TGTGCCAATCGGAGGGGATCCTACAATGAGCAGTTCTTC
TRBD2	TRBJ2-1	TRBV2	many	CASSPWEGNEQFF	TGTGCCAGCAGTCCCTGGGAGGGGAATGAGCAGTTCTTC
TRBD2	TRBJ2-1	TRBV6-2/TRBV6-3	many	CASSSPTSGRLHEQFF	TGTGCCAGCAGTTCGCCGACTAGCGGGAGGCTCCATGAGCAGTTCTTC
.	TRBJ1-4	TRBV29-1	many	CSVRLGGPNEKLFF	TGCAGCGTGAGGCTGGGGGGCCCTAATGAAAAACTGTTTTTT
TRBD2	TRBJ2-7	TRBV28	.	CASSRSRGLAGGYEQYF	TGTGCCAGCAGTCGAAGCCGGGGACTAGCGGGTGGGTACGAGCAGTACTTC
TRBD2	TRBJ2-1	TRBV7-7	many	CASSLYGGGYNEQFF	TGTGCTAGCAGCTTATATGGGGGAGGGTACAATGAGCAGTTCTTC
.	TRBJ2-7	TRBV7-9	.	CASSSLNYEQYF	TGTGCCAGCAGCTCCCTAAACTACGAGCAGTACTTC
.	TRBJ1-5	TRBV6-5	few	CASSPDSFNQPQHF	TGTGCCAGCAGCCCGGACAGCTTTAATCAGCCCCAGCATTTT
TRBD1	TRBJ2-7	TRBV20-1	.	CSARDAFRGLGEQYF	TGCAGTGCTAGAGATGCATTCAGGGGGTTGGGTGAGCAGTACTTC
.	TRBJ1-1	TRBV20-1	few	CSARQRGARTEAFF	TGCAGTGCTAGGCAGCGGGGGGCGCGTACTGAAGCTTTCTTT
.	TRBJ1-1	TRBV29-1	many	CSVGTGNTEAFF	TGCAGCGTCGGGACGGGGAACACTGAAGCTTTCTTT
TRBD1	TRBJ1-1	TRBV29-1	.	CSVRQGGHTEAFF	TGCAGCGTTAGACAGGGTGGACACACTGAAGCTTTCTTT
.	TRBJ2-2	TRBV3-1	few	CASSQDGQSGELFF	TGTGCCAGCAGCCAAGATGGACAATCCGGGGAGCTGTTTTTT
.	TRBJ2-1	TRBV7-3	.	CASSPAGFRIGNEQFF	TGTGCCAGCAGCCCAGCTGGGTTCAGGATAGGGAATGAGCAGTTCTTC
.	TRBJ2-2	TRBV25-1	few	CASSESTGVAGELFF	TGTGCCAGCAGTGAATCCACGGGAGTGGCCGGGGAGCTGTTTTTT